The rows below give T cell receptor beta chains drawn from one sample of a study of cytomegalovirus exposure and HLA in healthy donors. The data were produced by immunoSEQ multiplex PCR, yet TCRdb's version contains in-frame clones alone and is incomplete. The data hold fewer than 200,000 clones, with roughly 75% observed a single time. The sample was PBMCs. The source is a man in his forties or fifties in good health and CMV-seronegative. Both conserved end residues are part of each CDR3. A D gene is named only where the DNA matches it firmly. Some rows have no size entry. The others give once, few or many, or a class for an expanded clone.

V,size,D,length,J,CDR3,DNA
TRBV19,.,TRBD1,13,TRBJ1-2,CASSIFTGGGYTF,TGTGCCAGTAGTATTTTTACAGGGGGTGGCTACACCTTC
TRBV25-1,.,.,15,TRBJ2-3,CASSEYNQPSDGQYF,TGTGCCAGCAGTGAATATAACCAGCCTAGTGACGGGCAGTATTTT
TRBV6-6,.,TRBD2,16,TRBJ2-7,CASSYGSSGGVYEQYF,TGTGCCAGCAGTTACGGGTCGAGCGGGGGAGTTTACGAGCAGTACTTC
TRBV7-9,once,TRBD1,18,TRBJ2-3,CASSLEYRGRTSTDTQYF,TGTGCCAGCAGCTTAGAGTACAGGGGACGAACTAGCACAGATACGCAGTATTTT
TRBV9,.,.,18,TRBJ2-2,CASSVAAIPSPSTGELFF,TGTGCCAGCAGCGTAGCTGCCATCCCCTCTCCGAGCACCGGGGAGCTGTTTTTT
TRBV5-6,.,TRBD1,15,TRBJ1-2,CASSLVWDRGYGYTF,TGTGCCAGCAGCTTGGTCTGGGACAGGGGCTATGGCTACACCTTC
TRBV7-8,.,TRBD2,16,TRBJ2-1,CASTGPTSGTYNEQFF,TGTGCCAGTACGGGGCCGACTAGCGGAACCTACAATGAGCAGTTCTTC
TRBV5-1,.,.,14,TRBJ2-3,CASSLGGVADTQYF,TGCGCCAGCAGCTTGGGCGGAGTCGCAGATACGCAGTATTTT
TRBV2,.,.,15,TRBJ1-5,CASSWEARSGQPQHF,TGTGCCAGCAGTTGGGAGGCCCGGAGTGGTCAGCCCCAGCATTTT
TRBV18,.,TRBD2,16,TRBJ2-1,CASAAPSGGGRNEQFF,TGTGCCAGTGCGGCGCCTAGCGGGGGGGGGCGCAATGAGCAGTTCTTC
TRBV6-5,.,.,15,TRBJ1-3,CASMPGSSSGNTIYF,TGTGCCAGCATGCCCGGGTCGAGCTCTGGAAACACCATATATTTT
TRBV10-3,.,.,13,TRBJ1-1,CAISDPVNTEAFF,TGTGCCATCAGTGACCCAGTAAACACTGAAGCTTTCTTT
TRBV27,.,TRBD2,15,TRBJ2-7,CASSLSAGGFYEQYF,TGTGCCAGCAGTTTATCTGCGGGAGGGTTCTACGAGCAGTACTTC
TRBV6-1,.,.,14,TRBJ1-1,CASRAGHLNTEAFF,TGTGCCAGCAGAGCGGGACACCTGAACACTGAAGCTTTCTTT
TRBV6-6,.,TRBD1,14,TRBJ1-5,CASHGQGSNQPQHF,TGTGCCAGCCACGGACAGGGAAGCAATCAGCCCCAGCATTTT
TRBV5-5,.,TRBD1,15,TRBJ2-2,CASSWTGQNTGELFF,TGTGCCAGCAGCTGGACAGGTCAGAACACCGGGGAGCTGTTTTTT
TRBV7-9,.,.,12,TRBJ1-1,CASSLGLLEAFF,TGTGCCAGCAGCTTAGGGCTCCTGGAAGCTTTCTTT
TRBV29-1,.,TRBD2,12,TRBJ2-1,CSVAGGINEQFF,TGCAGCGTTGCCGGGGGGATCAATGAGCAGTTCTTC
TRBV7-9,.,TRBD2,17,TRBJ2-1,CSSSPRGGERVGDEQFF,TGTTCCAGCAGCCCCCGGGGAGGGGAGCGGGTGGGAGATGAGCAGTTCTTC
TRBV11-1,.,.,15,TRBJ1-1,CASTDSTPIDTEAFF,TGTGCCAGCACCGACTCCACCCCAATCGACACTGAAGCTTTCTTT
TRBV5-4,.,.,14,TRBJ1-1,CASSLGRGDTEAFF,TGTGCCAGCAGCTTGGGTAGGGGCGACACTGAAGCTTTCTTT
TRBV5-1,once,.,14,TRBJ2-7,CASSLAESSYEQYF,TGCGCCAGCAGCTTGGCCGAGTCCTCCTACGAGCAGTACTTC
TRBV5-1,.,.,14,TRBJ1-2,CASSLRPGNNGYTF,TGCGCCAGCAGCTTGAGGCCAGGGAACAATGGCTACACCTTC
TRBV5-1,once,TRBD1,14,TRBJ2-5,CASSFQGARETQYF,TGCGCCAGCAGCTTCCAGGGGGCGAGAGAGACCCAGTACTTC
TRBV6-1,.,.,11,TRBJ1-2,CASSDGGKGTF,TGTGCCAGCAGTGACGGGGGGAAAGGCACCTTC
TRBV27,.,TRBD2,17,TRBJ2-5,CASSFLSSGGAVETQYF,TGTGCCAGCAGTTTTCTGTCTAGCGGGGGGGCCGTAGAGACCCAGTACTTC
TRBV7-2,.,TRBD1,15,TRBJ2-2,CASSPDRGNTGELFF,TGTGCCAGCAGCCCCGACAGGGGTAACACCGGGGAGCTGTTTTTT
TRBV10-3,.,TRBD2,13,TRBJ2-7,CAIRLAGGHEQYF,TGTGCCATCAGACTAGCGGGGGGCCACGAGCAGTACTTC
TRBV6-6,.,.,16,TRBJ1-4,CASSQPREWTNEKLFF,TGTGCCAGCAGTCAACCCCGCGAGTGGACTAATGAAAAACTGTTTTTT
TRBV11-2,.,.,12,TRBJ1-1,CASRGGDEKAFF,TGTGCCAGCAGGGGGGGGGACGAAAAAGCTTTCTTT
TRBV13,.,.,15,TRBJ2-7,CASSRRRDLRDEQYF,TGTGCCAGCAGCAGGCGGAGGGACTTACGGGACGAGCAGTACTTC
TRBV10-3,.,TRBD1,14,TRBJ2-2,CAISGQTNTGELFF,TGTGCCATTTCGGGACAGACGAACACCGGGGAGCTGTTTTTT
TRBV7-9,.,TRBD1,12,TRBJ2-7,CASSPQGDEQYF,TGTGCCAGCAGTCCACAGGGGGACGAGCAGTACTTC